The clone carrying this T cell receptor beta chain was detected many times. This entry is derived from a study of CD8+CD57+ T cells in acquired aplastic anemia. For CDR3 and TCR beta VDJ profiling, genomic DNA was the template used. TCRdb reprocessed the reads with MiXCR, giving one entry per CDR3 protein. Of about 130,000 distinct CDR3 sequences listed, around 50% were seen once; the top ten hold about 2.5%. The specimen was sorted CD4+, CD8+, or CD8+CD57+ T cells (not recorded which) from PBMCs. The source is a human donor in good health, serving as a control.

The CDR3 region has the DNA TGTGCCAGCAGCCCCAGGACAGGGGCCGGCAATGAGCAGTTCTTC. This codes for CASSPRTGAGNEQFF. The V call is TRBV7-6, the J call TRBJ2-1, with 9 bases lining up with TRBD1. J gave up 6 bases and V 5 bases, and 8 bases lay outside the gene matches. The CDR3 is 15 amino acids. In germline, CDR1 is SGHVS, CDR2 FNYEAQ.